These T cell receptor beta chains were read from a single sample in a study of blood T cells in healthy people across ages. TCRdb fed the 5' RACE reads into MiXCR, producing one record per CDR3 protein. The table shows about 1.4 million distinct CDR3 sequences, with approximately 63% occurring only once. Sequenced: blood. The receptors originated from a man between 18 and 35 years old in good health. The CDR3 runs from the conserved cysteine through the conserved F or W. D genes are given only for firm matches. Size values are once, few and many counts, or a class for expanded clones, and some rows have none.

J gene,V gene,D gene,clone size,CDR3 DNA,CDR3 protein
TRBJ2-3,TRBV27,-,few,TGTGCCAGCGGGGGGCGCCCAGATACGCAGTATTTT,CASGGRPDTQYF
TRBJ2-7,TRBV7-2,TRBD2,-,TGTGCCAGCAGCTACGGACTAGCGGTCTCCTACGAGCAGTACTTC,CASSYGLAVSYEQYF
TRBJ2-7,TRBV4-1,-,-,TGCGCCAGCAGCCAGACACGGGGGCCGGACGAGCAGTACTTC,CASSQTRGPDEQYF
TRBJ2-1,TRBV20-1,-,once,TGCAGTGCTAGGGGGGGCTACAAACCCCCGCTGAATGAGCAGTTCTTC,CSARGGYKPPLNEQFF
TRBJ2-7,TRBV6-2/TRBV6-3,-,-,TGTGCCAGCGAAAAGGTGAGCGGTTTCTCCTACGAGCAGTACTTC,CASEKVSGFSYEQYF
TRBJ1-5,TRBV4-1,-,once,TGCGCCAGCAGCCAAGCGACAGGACTTAATCAGCCCCAGCATTTT,CASSQATGLNQPQHF
TRBJ2-1,TRBV5-1,-,-,TGCGCCAGCAGCTTGGCCACCGGACAGAGATACAATGAGCAGTTCTTC,CASSLATGQRYNEQFF
TRBJ2-7,TRBV2,TRBD1,-,TGTGCCAGCAGTGAGACAGGGGTGGTTTACGAGCAGTACTTC,CASSETGVVYEQYF
TRBJ1-5,TRBV20-1,-,once,TGCAGTGCTAGAGATATGAGGGCGGGGGGCTTGGGCAATCAGCCCCAGCATTTT,CSARDMRAGGLGNQPQHF
TRBJ1-2,TRBV5-6,-,-,TGTGCCAGCAGCTTGTACGGGTTGGGCTATGGCTACACCTTC,CASSLYGLGYGYTF
TRBJ2-7,TRBV7-2,-,-,TGTGCCAGCAGCTTAACGGGGACGGTACCCTCCTACGAGCAGTACTTC,CASSLTGTVPSYEQYF
TRBJ2-1,TRBV7-2,TRBD2,-,TGTGCCAGCAGCTTACGCGGGGGGGGCGGTAGGTACAATGAGCAGTTCTTC,CASSLRGGGGRYNEQFF
TRBJ1-2,TRBV3-1,TRBD1,-,TGTGCCAGCAGCCAAGAGGACAGGGGTAAGGGTGGCTACACCTTC,CASSQEDRGKGGYTF
TRBJ2-7,TRBV29-1,-,few,TGCAGCGTGAGACAGTTCCCGACTCGTGAGCAGTACTTC,CSVRQFPTREQYF
TRBJ2-5,TRBV28,TRBD1,-,TGTGCCAGCAGTGACCGCCCCGGGACAGGGGGAGAGACCCAGTACTTC,CASSDRPGTGGETQYF
TRBJ2-3,TRBV11-2,TRBD1,-,TGTGCCAGCAGCTTAGCTCCCAGGACAGGGGCGGCAGATACGCAGTATTTT,CASSLAPRTGAADTQYF
TRBJ1-1,TRBV20-1,-,few,TGCAGTGCTAGAGATAATGGGGACCCGAAGATGAACACTGAAGCTTTCTTT,CSARDNGDPKMNTEAFF
TRBJ1-1,TRBV9,TRBD1,-,TGTGCCAGCAGCGTAGTAGGGGGCAAGTGGACTGAAGCTTTCTTT,CASSVVGGKWTEAFF
TRBJ2-7,TRBV14,TRBD1,-,TGTGCCAGCAGCCAAGCATTACGGGAAACAGGGGATACCTACGAGCAGTACTTC,CASSQALRETGDTYEQYF
TRBJ2-1,TRBV2,-,-,TGTGCCAGCATTGAGGAGCTCTACAATGAGCAGTTCTTC,CASIEELYNEQFF
TRBJ2-3,TRBV9,-,many,TGTGCCAGCAGCGCTAACACAGATACGCAGTATTTT,CASSANTDTQYF
TRBJ1-6,TRBV4-2,TRBD1,few,TGTGCCAGCAGCCTCTTAAGTAGGGTAGACAGGGTTGACTCACCCCTCCACTTT,CASSLLSRVDRVDSPLHF
TRBJ2-1,TRBV10-3,-,-,TGTGCCATCAGCAGGTGGGGGGCAGATGACAATGAGCAGTTCTTC,CAISRWGADDNEQFF
TRBJ2-1,TRBV6-2/TRBV6-3,-,-,TGTGCCAGCAGTATTGGGTTTGATGAGCAGTTCTTC,CASSIGFDEQFF
TRBJ2-7,TRBV11-2,TRBD1,few,TGTGCCAGCAGCTTAGGTCGGGTGACAGGGGGGTTATACTACGAGCAGTACTTC,CASSLGRVTGGLYYEQYF
TRBJ2-1,TRBV3-1,TRBD2,few,TGTGCCAGCAGCCAAGAGGGCGGGACTAGCGGGGGGCTGAGCTCCTACAATGAGCAGTTCTTC,CASSQEGGTSGGLSSYNEQFF
TRBJ2-3,TRBV27,-,-,TGTGCCAGCAGTTTATCTTCGATTGATACGCAGTATTTT,CASSLSSIDTQYF
TRBJ2-2,TRBV5-1,-,-,TGCGCCAGCAGCCTGGGGACCTTGGAGCTGTTTTTT,CASSLGTLELFF
TRBJ2-7,TRBV4-3,-,-,TGCGCCAGCAGCCAAGGGTGGGGCGGTACCTACGAGCAGTACTTC,CASSQGWGGTYEQYF
TRBJ2-1,TRBV24-1,-,few,TGTGCCACCAGTGGGGTTTCCTACAATGAGCAGTTCTTC,CATSGVSYNEQFF
TRBJ2-4,TRBV20-1,TRBD1,-,TGCAGTGCTAGTACACAGGGGGTTGAAAACATTCAGTACTTC,CSASTQGVENIQYF
TRBJ2-2,TRBV28,-,-,TGTGCCAGCAGGGGAGGGGGTTCGTACACCGGGGAGCTGTTTTTT,CASRGGGSYTGELFF
TRBJ2-2,TRBV2,TRBD1,-,TGTGCCAGCAGTGAATATCCCCCGACAGGGATCGATGACACCGGGGAGCTGTTTTTT,CASSEYPPTGIDDTGELFF
TRBJ2-3,TRBV10-3,-,-,TGTGCCACCCTACCTAGCGACTCAGATACGCAGTATTTT,CATLPSDSDTQYF
TRBJ2-7,TRBV9,-,-,TGTGCCAGCAGCGCGAGTGGAAACGCCTACGAGCAGTACTTC,CASSASGNAYEQYF
TRBJ2-1,TRBV4-3,-,-,TGCGCCAGCAGCCTAAGGACAGGGAGGGAAGGATACAATGAGCAGTTCTTC,CASSLRTGREGYNEQFF
TRBJ2-7,TRBV20-1,-,-,TGCAGTGCTAGGGGTAGCGGCGATACCTACGAGCAGTACTTC,CSARGSGDTYEQYF
TRBJ2-7,TRBV4-1,-,once,TGCGCCAGCAGCCAAGGGCCCGAGCCTTACGAGCAGTACTTC,CASSQGPEPYEQYF
TRBJ2-3,TRBV20-1,TRBD2,once,TGCAGTGCTGCCGGGACTAGCGGGGGGCCTCAGGCGACGCAGTATTTT,CSAAGTSGGPQATQYF
TRBJ2-3,TRBV7-2,-,-,TGTGCCAGCTCGCGGACGGCCACTAGCACAGATACGCAGTATTTT,CASSRTATSTDTQYF
TRBJ1-2,TRBV29-1,TRBD1,few,TGCAGCGTCGATAGGGACAGTCCCAACTATGGCTACACCTTC,CSVDRDSPNYGYTF
TRBJ2-7,TRBV29-1,TRBD1,-,TGCAGCGTTTCCCGGGACAGGCCCTACGAGCAGTACTTC,CSVSRDRPYEQYF
TRBJ2-3,TRBV15,-,-,TGTGCCACCAGCAGAGTATCGGGAGCAAGCACAGATACGCAGTATTTT,CATSRVSGASTDTQYF
TRBJ1-5,TRBV6-5,-,-,TGTGCCAGCAGTGACGGGAGTAGCAATCAGCCCCAGCATTTT,CASSDGSSNQPQHF
TRBJ2-5,TRBV20-1,-,-,TGCAGTGCTAGGTTCCAGAGTCAAGAGACCCAGTACTTC,CSARFQSQETQYF
TRBJ2-3,TRBV7-2,TRBD2,few,TGTGCCAGCAGCTTAGTTGCTCGACTAGCATTCGCAGATACGCAGTATTTT,CASSLVARLAFADTQYF
TRBJ1-5,TRBV11-2,-,-,TGTGCCAGCAGCACCGACTCGGTAGGTCAGCCCCAGCATTTT,CASSTDSVGQPQHF
TRBJ2-7,TRBV29-1,-,-,TGCAGCGTAGGAGGGAACTTTGTTTACGAGCAGTACTTC,CSVGGNFVYEQYF
TRBJ1-2,TRBV27,-,-,TGTGCCAGCAGTTCAACAGCGGATCTCTATGGCTACACCTTC,CASSSTADLYGYTF
TRBJ2-1,TRBV11-2,-,once,TGTGCCAGCAGATCTAGGGGCTCTACCCATGAGCAGTTCTTC,CASRSRGSTHEQFF
TRBJ2-1,TRBV18,-,-,TGTGCCAGCTCACCACAGACTGATGGTGAGCAGTTCTTC,CASSPQTDGEQFF
TRBJ2-5,TRBV4-1,-,few,TGCGCCAGCAGCGCCCGACATCTGAACGGAGAGACCCAGTACTTC,CASSARHLNGETQYF
TRBJ2-7,TRBV11-2,-,-,TGTGCCAGCTCTGATCAGAACGACTACGAGCAGTACTTC,CASSDQNDYEQYF
TRBJ1-4,TRBV20-1,-,-,TGCAGTGCTCCCAAGCAAACGGAACTGTTTTTT,CSAPKQTELFF
TRBJ2-5,TRBV18,TRBD1,few,TGTGCCAGTTTCGGGACAGGGGAAGAGACCCAGTACTTC,CASFGTGEETQYF
TRBJ2-7,TRBV7-2,-,-,TGTGCCAGCAGAACCCATCTCTCCGAGCAGTACTTC,CASRTHLSEQYF
TRBJ2-2,TRBV15,-,-,TGTGCCACCAGCAGAGACATGACCGGGGAGCTGTTTTTT,CATSRDMTGELFF